This TCR beta chain appears in the sequencing data of a study of control samples from healthy donors and cancer patients. Concerning this clone itself: The same CDR3 is also encoded by other DNA sequences in this sample.

The data were produced by immunoSEQ multiplex PCR, yet TCRdb's version contains in-frame clones alone and is incomplete. This repertoire shows around 110,000 clones, approximately 93% found once; its top ten account for roughly 2.5%. The CDR3 sequence is 13 residues long. CDR1 and CDR2 (germline): LNHDA, SQIVND (reference sequence). Trimming removed 1 base at V and 7 bases at J, with 10 bases between. The TCR was taken from a man aged 25-45 years in good health. Sequencing was carried out using blood. V is TRBV19 and J is TRBJ1-1, with D perhaps TRBD1 (5 bases). Written as DNA, the CDR3 is TGTGCCAGTAGTATAGGGACCGGGGGTGAAGCTTTCTTT. This sequence encodes CASSIGTGGEAFF.